The present TCR beta chain was sequenced within a study of regulatory T cells in long-lasting Graves disease. The overall study: Over 5 years on antithyroid drugs plus positive TSH receptor antibodies marked Graves' disease as persistent.

Through Arm-PCR of CDR3 regions and iRepertoire HTBI primers, TCR beta libraries were built. TCRdb ran MiXCR on the multiplex PCR reads and lists one entry per CDR3 protein. The sample has about 470,000 distinct CDR3 sequences, approximately 21% seen once; the top ten hold roughly 7%. Findings and caveats of the study: Persistent Graves' patients showed less TCR diversity than newly diagnosed ones. Only a small sample size was used, which may have cut accuracy. Gene preferences differed: TRBV28, TRBJ1-2, TRBJ2-5 in persistent cases.

This CDR3 spans 10 amino acids. Per the germline V gene, CDR1 is DFQATT and CDR2 is SNEGSKA (reference sequence). With 5 bases removed from V and 3 bases from J, the gap between germline ends came to 5 bases. Time point of the sample: persistent/refractory GD, antithyroid drugs over 5 years with positive TRAb. PBMC RNA served as the TCR library source. This clonotype was found a few times. Antigen unknown. J is TRBJ2-7 and V is TRBV20-1; the D is unclear. Sequencing was performed on peripheral blood mononuclear cells (PBMCs), taken when the disease was refractory, from a patient treated with antithyroid drugs. This TCR came from a female donor with Graves disease. CDR3 loop: CSAGNYEQYF. CDR3 nucleotides: TGCAGTGCTGGGAACTACGAGCAGTACTTC.